In its sample, the clone carrying this T cell receptor beta chain was seen a few times. This record belongs to a study of T-cell memory formation after mild COVID-19. TCRdb analysed the 5' RACE reads with MiXCR anew, one entry per CDR3 protein. The data show approximately 82,000 distinct CDR3 sequences, with 9.5% to 15% seen just once and roughly 40% held by the top ten. The germline V gene encodes CDR1 SGHKS and CDR2 YYEKEE (reference sequence). V lost 0 bases and J lost 1, with 7 bases in between. This CDR3 is built from 14 residues. This sequence joins TRBV5-5 and TRBJ1-1; D remains ambiguous. The sequence derives from a man between 18 and 35 years old who had mild COVID-19 (a few samples of this study predate the infection). Cell type and time point are not known. The specimen was PBMCs or a T cell subset sorted from them (not recorded which). The CDR3 DNA follows: TGTGCCAGCAGCTTGGGACTTAAGAACACTGAAGCTTTCTTT. Its translation: CASSLGLKNTEAFF.